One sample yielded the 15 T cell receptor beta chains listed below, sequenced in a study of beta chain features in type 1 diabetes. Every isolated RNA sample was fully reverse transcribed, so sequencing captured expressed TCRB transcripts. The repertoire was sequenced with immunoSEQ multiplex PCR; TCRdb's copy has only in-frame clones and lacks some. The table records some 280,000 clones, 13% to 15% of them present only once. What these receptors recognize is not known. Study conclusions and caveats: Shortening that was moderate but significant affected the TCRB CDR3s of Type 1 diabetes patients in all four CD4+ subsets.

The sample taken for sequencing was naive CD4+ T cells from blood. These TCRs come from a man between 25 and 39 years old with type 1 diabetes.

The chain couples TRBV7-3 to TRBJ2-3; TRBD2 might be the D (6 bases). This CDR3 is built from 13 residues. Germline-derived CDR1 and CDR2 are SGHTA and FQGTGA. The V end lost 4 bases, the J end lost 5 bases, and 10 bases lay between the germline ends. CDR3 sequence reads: CASSSRAGDTQYF. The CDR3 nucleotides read TGTGCCAGCAGCTCGCGAGCGGGAGATACGCAGTATTTT.

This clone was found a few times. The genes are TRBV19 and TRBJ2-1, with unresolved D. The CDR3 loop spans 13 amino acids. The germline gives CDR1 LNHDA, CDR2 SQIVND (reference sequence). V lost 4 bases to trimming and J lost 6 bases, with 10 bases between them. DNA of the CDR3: TGTGCCAGTAGTAACCAGCGTTCCAATGAGCAGTTCTTC. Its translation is CASSNQRSNEQFF.

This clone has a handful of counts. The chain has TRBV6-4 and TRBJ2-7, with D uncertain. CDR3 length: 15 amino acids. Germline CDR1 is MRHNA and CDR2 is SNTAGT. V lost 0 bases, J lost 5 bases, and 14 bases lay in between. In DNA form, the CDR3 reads TGTGCCAGCAGTGACTCGCCGGTTCCGCGCCACGAGCAGTACTTC. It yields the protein CASSDSPVPRHEQYF.

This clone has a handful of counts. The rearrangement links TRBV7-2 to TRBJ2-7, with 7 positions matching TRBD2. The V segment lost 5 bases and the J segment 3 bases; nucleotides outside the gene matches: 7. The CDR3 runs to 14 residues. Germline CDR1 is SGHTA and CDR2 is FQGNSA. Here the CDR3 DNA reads TGTGCCAGCAGCCCATCCGGGACTAACTACGAGCAGTACTTC. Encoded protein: CASSPSGTNYEQYF.

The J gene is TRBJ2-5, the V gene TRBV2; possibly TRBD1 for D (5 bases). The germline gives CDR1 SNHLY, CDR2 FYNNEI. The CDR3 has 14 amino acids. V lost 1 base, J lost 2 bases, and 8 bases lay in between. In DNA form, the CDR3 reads TGTGCCAGCAGTGAAGGGAGACAGCAAGAGACCCAGTACTTC. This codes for CASSEGRQQETQYF.

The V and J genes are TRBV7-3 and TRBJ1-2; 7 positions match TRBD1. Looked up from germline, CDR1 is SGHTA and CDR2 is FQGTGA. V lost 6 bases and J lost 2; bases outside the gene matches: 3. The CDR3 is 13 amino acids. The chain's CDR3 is CASSKDRNYGYTF. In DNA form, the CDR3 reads TGTGCCAGCAGTAAGGACAGGAACTATGGCTACACCTTC.

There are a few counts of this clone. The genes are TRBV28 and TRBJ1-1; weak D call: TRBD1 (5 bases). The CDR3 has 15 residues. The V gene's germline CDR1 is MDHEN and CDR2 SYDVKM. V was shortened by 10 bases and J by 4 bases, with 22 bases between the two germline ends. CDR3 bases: TGTGCCACCAAACCCTCTGACAGCATGGCCACTGAAGCTTTCTTT. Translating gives CATKPSDSMATEAFF.

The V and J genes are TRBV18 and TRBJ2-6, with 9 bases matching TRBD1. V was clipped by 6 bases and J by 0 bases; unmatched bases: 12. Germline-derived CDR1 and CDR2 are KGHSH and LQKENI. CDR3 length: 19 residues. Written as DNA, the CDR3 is TGTGCCAGCTCCCCCCGGCCGGGGACAGGGTCCTCTGGGGCCAACGTCCTGACTTTC. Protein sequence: CASSPRPGTGSSGANVLTF.

As DNA, the CDR3 is TGTGCCACCAGCAGAGATCGAGATAGTTTTGACACCGGGGAGCTGTTTTTT. Amino acid sequence: CATSRDRDSFDTGELFF. V and J are TRBV15 and TRBJ2-2; D is ambiguous. V was trimmed by 0 bases and J by 3 bases, leaving 14 bases between them. The CDR3 contains 17 residues. Germline values: CDR1 LNHNV, CDR2 YYDKDF (reference sequence).

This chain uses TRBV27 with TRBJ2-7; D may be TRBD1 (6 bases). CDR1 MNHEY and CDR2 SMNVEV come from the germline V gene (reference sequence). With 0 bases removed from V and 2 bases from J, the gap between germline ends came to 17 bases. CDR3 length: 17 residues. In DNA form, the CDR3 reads TGTGCCAGCAGTTTATCGTCCAGTGACAGGACGACCTACGAGCAGTACTTC. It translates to CASSLSSSDRTTYEQYF.

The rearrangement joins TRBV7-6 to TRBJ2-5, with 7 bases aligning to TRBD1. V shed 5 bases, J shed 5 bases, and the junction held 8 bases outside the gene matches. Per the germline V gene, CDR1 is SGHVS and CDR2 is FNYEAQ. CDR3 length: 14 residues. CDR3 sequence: CASSQTGQAETQYF. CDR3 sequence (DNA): TGTGCCAGCAGCCAGACAGGGCAGGCGGAGACCCAGTACTTC.

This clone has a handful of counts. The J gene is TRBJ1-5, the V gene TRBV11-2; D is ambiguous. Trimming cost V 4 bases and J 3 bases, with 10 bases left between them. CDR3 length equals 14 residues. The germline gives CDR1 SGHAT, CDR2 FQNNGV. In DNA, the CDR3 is TGTGCCAGCAGCTGGTCGGGGAACAATCAGCCCCAGCATTTT. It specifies CASSWSGNNQPQHF.

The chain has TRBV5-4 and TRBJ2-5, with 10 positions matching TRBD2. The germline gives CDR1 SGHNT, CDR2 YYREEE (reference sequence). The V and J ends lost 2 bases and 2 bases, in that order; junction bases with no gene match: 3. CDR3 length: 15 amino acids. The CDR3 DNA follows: TGTGCCAGCAGCTTAGGGACTAGCGCTCAAGAGACCCAGTACTTC. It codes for CASSLGTSAQETQYF. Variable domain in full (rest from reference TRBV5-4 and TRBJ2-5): ETGVTQSPTHLIKTRGQQVTLRCSSQSGHNTVSWYQQALGQGPQFIFQYYREEENGRGNFPPRFSGLQFPNYSSELNVNALELDDSALYLCASSLGTSAQETQYFGPGTRLLVL.

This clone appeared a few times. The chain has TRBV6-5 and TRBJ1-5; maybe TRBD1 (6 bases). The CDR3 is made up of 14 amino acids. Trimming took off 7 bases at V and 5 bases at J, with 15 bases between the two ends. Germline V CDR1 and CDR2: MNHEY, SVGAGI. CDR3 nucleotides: TGTGCCAGCAACAGGGCGATGGGCGATCAGCCCCAGCATTTT. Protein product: CASNRAMGDQPQHF.

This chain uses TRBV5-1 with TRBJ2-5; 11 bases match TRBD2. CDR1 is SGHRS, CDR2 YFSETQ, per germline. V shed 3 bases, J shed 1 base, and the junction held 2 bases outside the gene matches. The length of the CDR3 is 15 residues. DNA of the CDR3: TGCGCCAGCAGCTGGGGACTAGCGGCCCAAGAGACCCAGTACTTC. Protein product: CASSWGLAAQETQYF.